This T cell receptor beta chain was recovered during a study of identifying expanded T cells in peripheral blood. Only in-frame clones appear in the TCRdb table, and some are missing; sequencing was by immunoSEQ multiplex PCR. The sample lists over 45,000 clones; around four fifths were seen once. Germline CDR1 and CDR2: LNHDA and SQIVND (reference sequence). This CDR3 spans 14 amino acids. V lost 5 bases, J lost 2 bases, and 11 bases lay in between. No infections or other immune events were documented during collection. The chain joins TRBV19 to TRBJ2-3; perhaps TRBD1 as D (5 bases). The TCR was taken from a person between 18 and 69 years old in good health. Sample: blood. CDR3 protein: CASSLRQTTDTQYF. DNA for the CDR3: TGTGCCAGTAGTTTACGACAGACCACAGATACGCAGTATTTT.